Presented here are 16 T cell receptor beta chains from one specimen sequenced in a study of tumor and adjacent non-tumor tissue in lung cancer listed by TCRdb under 2018. The library was prepared using multiplex PCR. The run used an Illumina HiSeq 2500. TCRbeta libraries were constructed through three rounds of nested PCR with primers (Table S4) according to protocols adapted from ARM-PCR. The public reads were run again by TCRdb, first through fastp at Q25 and then through MiXCR, and only productive beta chains were kept. Each CDR3 protein appears once, grouped with its most common genes and DNA. Here the sample has approximately 90,000 distinct CDR3 sequences; around 64% occur a single time. The ten most abundant clones make up about 17% of the sample. RNA was isolated from bulk, unsorted tissue, and RNA quality was assessed with a NanoDrop ND-1000 and an Agilent 2100. Sequencing was carried out using lung tumor tissue. The receptors stem from a man aged 55 to 70 with non-small cell lung cancer.

V usage is TRBV4-2 and J usage is TRBJ2-1, with D possibly matching TRBD2 (5 bases). The CDR3 totals 15 residues. Deletions cut 6 bases from V and 5 bases from J, with 17 bases between. Germline V gene lookup returns CDR1 LGHNA and CDR2 YNFKEQ. The CDR3: CASRHDGSSDNEQFF. CDR3 DNA sequence: TGTGCCAGCAGGCATGATGGGAGCAGCGACAATGAGCAGTTCTTC.

With respect to this clonotype: A clone one base away is much larger, so this may be a read error. The chain uses TRBV6-5 and TRBJ1-6, with 12 bases lining up with TRBD1. CDR3 length: 16 amino acids. The germline V gene encodes CDR1 MNHEY and CDR2 SVGAGI. The CDR3 nucleotides are TGTGCCATCAGTACCGGGACAGGGGGCGGGAATTCACCCCTCCACTTT. Its translation is CAISTGTGGGNSPLHF.

On this clonotype: Given a much more abundant clone one base away, this may be a read error. The genes are TRBV20-1 and TRBJ2-1; D perhaps matches TRBD2 (5 bases). Looked up from germline, CDR1 is DFQATT and CDR2 is SNEGSKA (reference sequence). This CDR3 region has 13 residues. CDR3 loop: CSTRDRSHNEQFF. Here the CDR3 DNA reads TGCAGTACTAGAGATAGGAGCCACAATGAGCAGTTCTTC.

This rearrangement joins TRBV4-2 to TRBJ1-2; perhaps TRBD1 as D (6 bases). Trimming left V 0 bases short and J 5 bases short, with 16 bases between. The germline gives CDR1 LGHNA, CDR2 YNFKEQ. The CDR3 totals 16 residues. The CDR3, as DNA: TGTGCCAGCAGCCAAGAAGCCGTGAGGCAGGGGTATGGCTACACCTTC. It is translated as CASSQEAVRQGYGYTF.

In the case of this clonotype: Sequence at one end of the junction differs from germline and may be a read error. This sequence joins TRBV6-5 and TRBJ1-6; no clear D. This CDR3 contains 12 residues. Germline V gives CDR1 MNHEY, CDR2 SVGAGI. The CDR3 region is CASPYPPAPLQF. DNA for the CDR3: TGTGCCAGTCCTTACCCACCTGCACCCCTCCAGTTT.

Comments on this clonotype: A single base separates this from a much larger clone, so it may be a read error. The chain is built from TRBV20-1 and TRBJ2-7; no reliable D call. V lost 6 bases to trimming and J lost 6 bases, with 15 bases between them. The CDR3 runs 12 residues. The germline CDR1 and CDR2 sequences are DFQATT and SNEGSKA (reference sequence). The CDR3: CSARIRPVEQYF. The CDR3 DNA follows: TGCAGTGCCCGAATTCGGCCGGTCGAGCAGTACTTC.

With respect to this clonotype: The junction differs from germline at one of its ends, possibly a read error. The rearrangement uses TRBV13 and TRBJ1-3; perhaps TRBD1 as D (5 bases). Germline lookup yields CDR1 PRHDT and CDR2 FYEKMQ (reference sequence). The CDR3 contains 17 residues. DNA for the CDR3: TGTGCCACCAGCTCTCCAGTGGACATGTACTCTGGAAACACCATATATTTT. It is translated as CATSSPVDMYSGNTIYF.

This clonotype came up many times. V gene TRBV5-6 combines with J gene TRBJ1-6; TRBD1 might be the D (5 bases). Germline loops: CDR1 SGHDT, CDR2 YYEEEE. V was clipped by 4 bases and J by 12 bases, with 20 bases between them. This CDR3 is built from 15 residues. CDR3 residues: CASSLRDDHFVPLHF. DNA of the CDR3: TGTGCCAGCAGCCTCCGGGACGACCATTTCGTACCCCTCCACTTT.

As regards this clonotype: Lacking the conserved final phenylalanine or tryptophan, this CDR3 likely reflects a read error. This chain joins TRBV6-5 and TRBJ2-2, with D maybe TRBD1 (6 bases). V lost 5 bases, J lost 0 bases, and 13 bases lay in between. The CDR3 runs 16 residues. Germline V gene sequence: CDR1 MNHEY, CDR2 SVGAGI. CDR3 residues: CASSKSGAANTGELFS. CDR3 nucleotides: TGTGCCAGCAGTAAATCAGGGGCCGCGAACACCGGGGAGCTGTTTTCT.

This clonotype was seen many times. The rearrangement uses TRBV29-1 and TRBJ1-4; no clear D. The CDR3 length is 10 residues. Trimming cost V 2 bases and J 5 bases, with 0 bases left between them. From germline, CDR1 is SQVTM and CDR2 ANQGSEA. In nucleotides, the CDR3 is TGCAGCGTTGAAAATGAAAAACTGTTTTTT. Translated: CSVENEKLFF.

The CDR3 nucleotides read TGTGCTAGTAGTTACTCCCGCAATCAGCCCCAGTATTTT. It encodes CASSYSRNQPQYF. The chain uses TRBV6-5 and TRBJ1-5; D unclear. The assigned J gene may be wrong: the sequence end matches TRBJ2-3 better. The CDR3 is made up of 13 amino acids. Germline V lookup: CDR1 MNHEY, CDR2 SVGAGI.

Comment on this clonotype: A much larger clone is a single base away; this may be a read error. The chain employs TRBV2 and TRBJ2-5; the match to TRBD1 covers 8 bases. Germline CDR1 and CDR2: SNHLY and FYNNEI. The CDR3 is made up of 13 amino acids. CDR3 DNA sequence: TGTGCCAACAGTGATTACAGGGGGGAGACCCAGTACTTC. This encodes CANSDYRGETQYF.

Remarks on this clonotype: A junction end diverges from the germline sequence, so it may reflect a read error. The J gene is TRBJ2-3, the V gene TRBV4-2; the D gene is possibly TRBD1 (6 bases). This CDR3 spans 15 amino acids. CDR1 LGHNA and CDR2 YNFKEQ come from the germline V gene. The CDR3 reads CDSSQDKQGTDTQYF. The CDR3 DNA sequence: TGTGACAGCAGCCAAGATAAGCAGGGGACAGATACGCAGTATTTT.

This clonotype was seen ten or more times. The rearrangement joins TRBV20-1 to TRBJ2-5; TRBD2 is a possible D gene (5 bases). Germline-derived CDR1 and CDR2 are DFQATT and SNEGSKA (reference sequence). This CDR3 is built from 13 residues. V was cut by 5 bases and J by 5 bases, with 15 bases left in between. The CDR3, as DNA: TGCAGTGCTTCCCGCGGGCAAGTGGAGACCCAGTACTTC. Amino acids: CSASRGQVETQYF.

A note on this clonotype: At one boundary the junction diverges from the germline segment, which might be a read error. This rearrangement joins TRBV6-2 or TRBV6-3 to TRBJ2-1; 13 nucleotides align to TRBD2. Per the germline V gene, CDR1 is MNHEY and CDR2 is SVGEGT. The CDR3 is 15 residues long. The CDR3 loop reads CASSTTSGRANEKFF. In DNA form, the CDR3 reads TGTGCCAGCAGTACAACTAGCGGGAGGGCCAATGAGAAGTTCTTC.

This clonotype was detected only once. Since the CDR3 does not end with the conserved phenylalanine or tryptophan, this likely comes from a read error. The CDR3 is CASSRNLQGTADYGYTL. The DNA of the CDR3 is TGCGCCAGCAGCCGTAATCTCCAAGGGACCGCAGACTATGGTTACACCCTC. The chain uses TRBV10-2 and TRBJ1-2; TRBD1 might be the D (5 bases). This CDR3 region has 17 residues. Germline CDR1 reads WSHSY; CDR2 reads SAAADI.